The 18 T cell receptor beta chains listed next were all sequenced from one sample in a study of spatial heterogeneity in lung cancer. From the 5' RACE reads, TCRdb called clonotypes with MiXCR, one entry per CDR3 protein. The table records 4,500 to 5,500 distinct CDR3 sequences, 30% to 40% of them present only once. As for time point: sample taken at primary tumor resection. Unsorted whole RNA samples from tumor, nontumor lung or frozen PBMC were sequenced. Sequencing was performed on PBMCs, taken at surgery. These receptors were collected from a female donor with early-stage non-small cell lung cancer.

This clonotype is labeled large. For a library built for alpha chains, this beta chain is a stray read; little rests on its size. V usage is TRBV20-1 and J usage is TRBJ2-7, with TRBD1 matching over 8 bases. This CDR3 comprises 14 residues. Germline CDR1 reads DFQATT; CDR2 reads SNEGSKA (reference sequence). J gave up 4 bases and V 5 bases, and 10 bases lay outside the gene matches. The CDR3 here is CSAFPGQAPYEQYF. CDR3 coding DNA: TGCAGTGCTTTTCCGGGACAGGCCCCTTACGAGCAGTACTTC.

Comments on this clonotype: Within a library made for alpha chains, this beta chain is off target, and its count is uninformative. The chain carries TRBV24-1 and TRBJ2-3, with TRBD2 matching 10 bases. V dropped 1 base and J dropped 3; count of bases not matched to a gene: 3. Germline-derived CDR1 and CDR2 are KGHDR and SFDVKD. This CDR3 comprises 16 residues. CDR3 in DNA: TGTGCCACCAGTGATTTAGCGGGGGGGAGGACAGATACGCAGTATTTT. This codes for CATSDLAGGRTDTQYF.

This clonotype was seen a few times. This beta chain is a stray read from a library made for alpha chains; its abundance is not meaningful. V is TRBV24-1 and J is TRBJ2-1; D not resolved. The germline gives CDR1 KGHDR, CDR2 SFDVKD. The CDR3 covers 11 residues. Trimming stripped 6 bases from V and 7 bases from J, with 6 bases between. CDR3 residues: CATSSPNEQFF. As DNA, the CDR3 is TGTGCCACCAGTTCACCAAATGAGCAGTTCTTC.

In this sample, this clonotype turned up a few times. This beta chain is a stray sequence in a library constructed for alpha chains; its clone size is not meaningful. The chain has TRBV5-1 and TRBJ2-3, with D uncertain. Deletions cut 2 bases from V and 2 bases from J, with 3 bases between. The CDR3 spans 12 residues. Germline assignment: CDR1 SGHRS and CDR2 YFSETQ. In nucleotides, the CDR3 is TGCGCCAGCAGCTTCAACACAGATACGCAGTATTTT. Protein: CASSFNTDTQYF. Complete variable domain (other parts from reference TRBV5-1 and TRBJ2-3): KAGVTQTPRYLIKTRGQQVTLSCSPISGHRSVSWYQQTPGQGLQFLFEYFSETQRNKGNFPGRFSGRQFSNSRSEMNVSTLELGDSALYLCASSFNTDTQYFGPGTRLTVL.

In the case of this clonotype: In a library made to pick up alpha chains, this beta chain is a stray read with a size that means little. This chain uses TRBV29-1 with TRBJ2-3; D not resolved. The ends were cut back, 0 bases at V and 11 bases at J, with 9 bases in the middle. The germline V gene encodes CDR1 SQVTM and CDR2 ANQGSEA. The CDR3 runs 11 residues. In nucleotides, the CDR3 is TGCAGCGTTGAAGATTCGGCTAAGCAGTATTTT. Protein: CSVEDSAKQYF.

This clonotype was recorded a few times. This beta chain appears as a stray read in a library generated for alpha chains; its size is not informative. The chain is built from TRBV3-1 and TRBJ2-1; 8 nucleotides align to TRBD2. The germline CDR1 and CDR2 sequences are LGHDT and YNNKEL (reference sequence). The CDR3 extends over 15 amino acids. Germline trimming cut 3 bases from V and 7 bases from J; bases unmatched to any gene: 8. The CDR3 DNA is TGTGCCAGCAGCCATAGCGGGGCCCCGAGGAATGAGCAGTTCTTC. Amino acid sequence: CASSHSGAPRNEQFF.

Note on this clonotype: This beta chain is a stray sequence in a library constructed for alpha chains; its clone size is not meaningful. The chain couples TRBV6-6 to TRBJ2-2; D is ambiguous. The CDR3 is 11 residues long. Per germline, CDR1 MNHNY and CDR2 SVGAGI (reference sequence). The ends were cut back, 11 bases at V and 7 bases at J, with 11 bases in the middle. This chain's CDR3 is CACFGDGELFF. CDR3 DNA: TGTGCCTGCTTTGGCGACGGGGAGCTGTTTTTT.

This clonotype was seen only a few times. Being off target in a library aimed at alpha chains, this beta chain has a size of little meaning. V gene TRBV20-1 combines with J gene TRBJ2-3; maybe TRBD2 (6 bases). Germline V gene sequence: CDR1 DFQATT, CDR2 SNEGSKA (reference sequence). Trimming removed 1 base at V and 4 bases at J, with 9 bases between. CDR3 size: 13 residues. CDR3 protein: CSARGRVADTQYF. As DNA, the CDR3 is TGCAGTGCTAGAGGGAGGGTGGCAGATACGCAGTATTTT.

About this clonotype: This beta chain turned up in a library designed for alpha chains; as an off-target read, its abundance says little. The chain is built from TRBV10-1 and TRBJ2-5, with D perhaps given as TRBD1 or TRBD2 (5 bases each). Germline CDR1 and CDR2: WNHNN and SYGVQD (reference sequence). Trimming took 0 bases from V and 1 from J, leaving 15 bases between them. The CDR3 covers 17 residues. CDR3 loop: CASSESGDPSFQETQYF. In DNA form, the CDR3 reads TGCGCCAGCAGTGAGTCGGGGGACCCTTCCTTCCAAGAGACCCAGTACTTC.

This clonotype rates as medium-sized. Since the library was made to target alpha chains, this beta chain is a stray read and its abundance is not meaningful. The genes are TRBV5-1 and TRBJ2-1; D is perhaps TRBD2 (5 bases). Germline V gene lookup returns CDR1 SGHRS and CDR2 YFSETQ. This CDR3 has 14 residues. Trimming pared 2 bases from V and 0 bases from J, leaving 6 bases between. The CDR3 coding sequence is TGCGCCAGCAGCTTAGGGAGCTCCTACAATGAGCAGTTCTTC. It is translated as CASSLGSSYNEQFF.

About this clonotype itself: This beta chain came through as a stray read in a library set up for alpha chains, and its size says little. The chain employs TRBV2 and TRBJ2-3; TRBD1 or TRBD2 may be the D gene (6 bases each). The CDR3 runs to 12 residues. Germline V gene lookup returns CDR1 SNHLY and CDR2 FYNNEI. V lost 6 bases and J lost 3, with 7 bases in between. The CDR3 is CASRGGTDTQYF. In DNA form, the CDR3 reads TGTGCCAGCAGAGGGGGGACAGATACGCAGTATTTT.

On this clonotype: This beta chain appears as a stray read in a library generated for alpha chains; its size is not informative. This chain connects TRBV5-1 to TRBJ1-5, with D maybe TRBD1 (5 bases). The CDR3 covers 15 residues. The germline V and J ends were trimmed by 0 bases and 3 bases, with 10 bases remaining between them. In germline, CDR1 is SGHRS, CDR2 YFSETQ. CDR3 loop: CASSLGTGDNQPQHF. Here the CDR3 DNA reads TGCGCCAGCAGCTTGGGGACGGGGGACAATCAGCCCCAGCATTTT.

A note on this clonotype: This beta chain is an unintended read in a library built for alpha chains; its size means little. The V call is TRBV24-1, the J call TRBJ2-3; 9 bases fit TRBD2. The germline V gene encodes CDR1 KGHDR and CDR2 SFDVKD. There are 14 residues in the CDR3. The V segment lost 9 bases and the J segment 4 bases; nucleotides outside the gene matches: 7. The CDR3 sequence is CATSLGGGADTQYF. For the CDR3, the DNA is TGTGCCACCTCACTTGGCGGGGGGGCAGATACGCAGTATTTT.

Note on this clonotype: This beta chain represents an off-target read in a library built for alpha chains; its size is of limited meaning. The chain uses TRBV12-3 or TRBV12-4 and TRBJ2-7, with 9 bases aligning to TRBD2. This CDR3 has 15 residues. V gave up 10 bases and J gave up 7 bases; unmatched junction bases: 17. The CDR3: CATRLGLAGQGEQYF. The CDR3 region has the DNA TGTGCCACCCGCTTAGGGCTAGCGGGGCAGGGGGAGCAGTACTTC.

This clonotype rates as medium-sized. Because this beta chain is a stray read in a library intended to capture alpha chains, its abundance should not be given much weight. The genes are TRBV4-1 and TRBJ2-6; D is uncertain. Germline-derived CDR1 and CDR2 are MGHRA and YSYEKL. Between the trimmed V and J ends, which lost 1 base and 9 bases, there was a span of 13 bases. There are 15 residues in the CDR3. CDR3 sequence (DNA): TGCGCCAGCAGCCAAGTTGTCTGGGGTGGCAACGTCCTGACTTTC. Translating it yields CASSQVVWGGNVLTF.

With regard to this clonotype: Little can be read into the size of this beta chain, an off-target read in a library designed for alpha chains. The chain links TRBV12-3 or TRBV12-4 to TRBJ2-7; 8 bases align to TRBD1. This CDR3 has 14 residues. The junction had 7 bases not matched to a gene; V was cut back by 5 bases and J by 4 bases. DNA of the CDR3: TGTGCCAGCAGTAAAGGACAGGGAGAATACGAGCAGTACTTC. Its protein is CASSKGQGEYEQYF.

The table lists this clonotype with a few counts. This beta chain appears as a stray read in a library generated for alpha chains; its size is not informative. The V call is TRBV19, the J call TRBJ2-3; 14 bases match TRBD2. Germline V gene data show CDR1 as LNHDA and CDR2 as SQIVND (reference sequence). CDR3 size: 18 residues. The V and J ends lost 7 bases and 0 bases, in that order; junction bases with no gene match: 9. CDR3 protein: CASTGTSGGHPSTDTQYF. CDR3 in DNA: TGTGCCAGTACCGGGACTAGCGGGGGCCACCCTAGCACAGATACGCAGTATTTT.

Comments on this clonotype: This beta chain is a stray read from a library made for alpha chains; its abundance is not meaningful. The chain recombines TRBV4-3 with TRBJ2-4, with D perhaps matching TRBD1 (6 bases). The germline V and J ends were trimmed by 0 bases and 6 bases, with 21 bases remaining between them. Per germline, CDR1 LGHNA and CDR2 YSLEER. This CDR3 has 18 amino acids. The CDR3 DNA follows: TGCGCCAGCAGCCAAGATAATATAGGGATCTGGGACATAAACATTCAGTACTTC. Its protein product is CASSQDNIGIWDINIQYF.